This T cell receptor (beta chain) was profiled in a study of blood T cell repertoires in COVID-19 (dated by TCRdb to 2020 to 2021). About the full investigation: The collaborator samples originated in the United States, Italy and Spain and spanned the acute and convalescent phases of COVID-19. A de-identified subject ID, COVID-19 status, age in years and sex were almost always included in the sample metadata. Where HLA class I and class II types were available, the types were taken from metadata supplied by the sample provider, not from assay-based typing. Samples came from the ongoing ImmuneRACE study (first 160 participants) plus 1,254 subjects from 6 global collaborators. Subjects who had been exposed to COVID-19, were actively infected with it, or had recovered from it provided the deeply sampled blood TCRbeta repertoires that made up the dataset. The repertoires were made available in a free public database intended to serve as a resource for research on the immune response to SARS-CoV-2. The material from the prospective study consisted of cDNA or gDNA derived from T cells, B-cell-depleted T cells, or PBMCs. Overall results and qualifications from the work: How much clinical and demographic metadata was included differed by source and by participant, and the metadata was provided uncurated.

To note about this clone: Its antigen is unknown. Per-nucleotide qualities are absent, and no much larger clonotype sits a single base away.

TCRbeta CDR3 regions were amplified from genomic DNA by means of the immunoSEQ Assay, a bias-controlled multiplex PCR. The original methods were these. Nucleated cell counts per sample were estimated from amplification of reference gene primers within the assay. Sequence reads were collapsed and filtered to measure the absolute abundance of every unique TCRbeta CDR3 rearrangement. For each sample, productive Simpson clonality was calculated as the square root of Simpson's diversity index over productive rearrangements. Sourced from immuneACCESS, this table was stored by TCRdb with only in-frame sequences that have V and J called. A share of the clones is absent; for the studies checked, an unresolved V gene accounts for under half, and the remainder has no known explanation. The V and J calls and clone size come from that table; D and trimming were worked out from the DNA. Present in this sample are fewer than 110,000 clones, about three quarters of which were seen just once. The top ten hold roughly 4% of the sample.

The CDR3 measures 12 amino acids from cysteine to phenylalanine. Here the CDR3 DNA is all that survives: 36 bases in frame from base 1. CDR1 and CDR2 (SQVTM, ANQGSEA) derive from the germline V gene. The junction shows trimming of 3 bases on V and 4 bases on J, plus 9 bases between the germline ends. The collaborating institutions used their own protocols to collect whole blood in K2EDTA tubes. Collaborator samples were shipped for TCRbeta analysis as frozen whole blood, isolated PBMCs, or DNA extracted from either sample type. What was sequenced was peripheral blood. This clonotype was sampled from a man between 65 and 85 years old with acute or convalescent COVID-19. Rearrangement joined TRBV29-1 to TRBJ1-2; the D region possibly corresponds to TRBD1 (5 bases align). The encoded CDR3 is CSVEQGGYGYTF. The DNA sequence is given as TGCAGCGTTGAGCAGGGAGGCTATGGCTACACCTTC.